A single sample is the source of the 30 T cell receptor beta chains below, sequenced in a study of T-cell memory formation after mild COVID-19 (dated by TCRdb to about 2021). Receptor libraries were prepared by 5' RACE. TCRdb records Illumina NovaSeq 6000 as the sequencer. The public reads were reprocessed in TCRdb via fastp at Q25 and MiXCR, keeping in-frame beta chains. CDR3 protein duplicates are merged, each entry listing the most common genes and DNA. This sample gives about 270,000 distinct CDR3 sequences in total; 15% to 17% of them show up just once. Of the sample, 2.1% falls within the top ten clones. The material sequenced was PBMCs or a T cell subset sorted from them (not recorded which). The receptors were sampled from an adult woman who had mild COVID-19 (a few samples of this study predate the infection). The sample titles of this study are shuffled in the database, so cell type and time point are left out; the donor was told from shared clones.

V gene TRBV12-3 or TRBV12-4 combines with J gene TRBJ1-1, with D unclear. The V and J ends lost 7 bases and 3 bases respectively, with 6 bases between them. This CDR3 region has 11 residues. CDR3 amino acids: CASNSHTEAFF. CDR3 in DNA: TGTGCCAGCAACAGCCACACTGAAGCTTTCTTT.

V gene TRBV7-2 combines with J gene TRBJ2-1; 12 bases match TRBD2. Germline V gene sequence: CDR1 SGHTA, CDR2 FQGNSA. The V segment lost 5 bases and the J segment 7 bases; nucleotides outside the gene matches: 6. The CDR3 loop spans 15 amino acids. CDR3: CASSLRTSGMNEQFF. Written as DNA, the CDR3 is TGTGCCAGCAGCCTGAGGACTAGCGGGATGAATGAGCAGTTCTTC.

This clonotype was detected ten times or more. CDR3 DNA: TGTGCCAGCAGTTGGCAGGGGGCAGGGGGCACTGAAGCTTTCTTT. Its translation is CASSWQGAGGTEAFF. This rearrangement joins TRBV12-3 or TRBV12-4 to TRBJ1-1, with 8 bases lining up with TRBD1. After removal of 4 bases from V and 4 bases from J, the junction contained 8 bases not matched to a gene. The CDR3 runs 15 residues.

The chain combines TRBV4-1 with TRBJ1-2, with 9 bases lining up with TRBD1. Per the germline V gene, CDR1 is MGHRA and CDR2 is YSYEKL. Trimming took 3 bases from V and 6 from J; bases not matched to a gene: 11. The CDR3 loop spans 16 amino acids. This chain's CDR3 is CASSQGYRGPSDGYTF. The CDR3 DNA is TGCGCCAGCAGCCAGGGGTACAGGGGGCCGTCGGATGGCTACACCTTC.

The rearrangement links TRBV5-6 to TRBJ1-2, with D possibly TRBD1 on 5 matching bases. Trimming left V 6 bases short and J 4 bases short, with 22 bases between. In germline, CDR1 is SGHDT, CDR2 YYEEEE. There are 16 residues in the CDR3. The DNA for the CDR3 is TGTGCCAGCAACGCCAAGGGGACCGACTCCTTCTATGGCTACACCTTC. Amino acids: CASNAKGTDSFYGYTF.

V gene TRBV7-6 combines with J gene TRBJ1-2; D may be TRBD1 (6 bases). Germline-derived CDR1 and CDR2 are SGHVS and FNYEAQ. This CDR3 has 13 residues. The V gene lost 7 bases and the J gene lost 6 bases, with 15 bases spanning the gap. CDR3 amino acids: CASTIQPGDGYTF. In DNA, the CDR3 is TGTGCCAGCACTATTCAACCAGGGGATGGCTACACCTTC.

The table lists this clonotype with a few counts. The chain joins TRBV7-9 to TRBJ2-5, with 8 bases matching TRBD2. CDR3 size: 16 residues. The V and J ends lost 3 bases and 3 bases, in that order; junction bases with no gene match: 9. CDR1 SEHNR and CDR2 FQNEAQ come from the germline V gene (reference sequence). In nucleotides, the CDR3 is TGTGCCAGCAGCTTCCGTAGCGGGATGGGGAAAGAGACCCAGTACTTC. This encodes CASSFRSGMGKETQYF.

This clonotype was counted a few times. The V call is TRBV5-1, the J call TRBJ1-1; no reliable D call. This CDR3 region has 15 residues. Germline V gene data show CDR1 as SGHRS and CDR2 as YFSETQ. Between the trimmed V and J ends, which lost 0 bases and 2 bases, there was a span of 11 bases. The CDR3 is CASSLEASINTEAFF. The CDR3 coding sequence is TGCGCCAGCAGCTTGGAGGCCAGCATAAACACTGAAGCTTTCTTT. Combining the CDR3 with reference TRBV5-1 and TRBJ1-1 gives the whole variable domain KAGVTQTPRYLIKTRGQQVTLSCSPISGHRSVSWYQQTPGQGLQFLFEYFSETQRNKGNFPGRFSGRQFSNSRSEMNVSTLELGDSALYLCASSLEASINTEAFFGQGTRLTVV.

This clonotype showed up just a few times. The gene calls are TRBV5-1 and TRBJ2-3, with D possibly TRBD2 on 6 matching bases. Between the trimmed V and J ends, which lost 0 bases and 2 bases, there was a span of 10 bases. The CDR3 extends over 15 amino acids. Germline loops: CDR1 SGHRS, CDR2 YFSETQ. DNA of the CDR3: TGCGCCAGCAGCTTGGGTGGGGGGAACACAGATACGCAGTATTTT. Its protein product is CASSLGGGNTDTQYF. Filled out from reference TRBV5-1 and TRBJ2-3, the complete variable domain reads KAGVTQTPRYLIKTRGQQVTLSCSPISGHRSVSWYQQTPGQGLQFLFEYFSETQRNKGNFPGRFSGRQFSNSRSEMNVSTLELGDSALYLCASSLGGGNTDTQYFGPGTRLTVL.

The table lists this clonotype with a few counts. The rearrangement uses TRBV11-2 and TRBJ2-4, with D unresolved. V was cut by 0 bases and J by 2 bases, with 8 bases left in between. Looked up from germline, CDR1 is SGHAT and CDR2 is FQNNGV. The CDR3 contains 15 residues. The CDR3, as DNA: TGTGCCAGCAGCTTAGAGGACGGAACCAAAAACATTCAGTACTTC. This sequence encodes CASSLEDGTKNIQYF.

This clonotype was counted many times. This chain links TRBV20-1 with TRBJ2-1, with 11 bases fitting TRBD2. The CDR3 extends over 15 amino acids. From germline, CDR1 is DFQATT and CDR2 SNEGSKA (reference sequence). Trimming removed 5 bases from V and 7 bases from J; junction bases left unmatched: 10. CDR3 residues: CSAYLAGGGWNEQFF. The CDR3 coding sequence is TGCAGTGCTTATTTAGCGGGAGGGGGATGGAATGAGCAGTTCTTC.

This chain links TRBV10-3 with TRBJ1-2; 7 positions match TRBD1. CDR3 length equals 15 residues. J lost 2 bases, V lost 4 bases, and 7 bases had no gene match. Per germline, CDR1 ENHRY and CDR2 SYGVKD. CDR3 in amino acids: CAISGGDSRNYGYTF. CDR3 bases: TGTGCCATCAGTGGAGGGGACAGCCGAAACTATGGCTACACCTTC.

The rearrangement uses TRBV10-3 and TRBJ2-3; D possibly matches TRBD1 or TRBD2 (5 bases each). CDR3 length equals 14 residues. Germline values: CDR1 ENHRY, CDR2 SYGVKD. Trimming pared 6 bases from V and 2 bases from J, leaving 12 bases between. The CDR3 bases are TGTGCCATCAGATCGACAGACTACACAGATACGCAGTATTTT. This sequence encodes CAIRSTDYTDTQYF.

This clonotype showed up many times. For the CDR3, the DNA is TGTGCCAGCTCGCGTCGGACTAGCGGGGAGACCTACGAGCAGTACTTC. Translated: CASSRRTSGETYEQYF. The J gene is TRBJ2-7, the V gene TRBV18; 12 positions agree with TRBD2. Trimming cost V 6 bases and J 2 bases; bases outside gene matches: 8. There are 16 residues in the CDR3. In germline, CDR1 is KGHSH, CDR2 LQKENI.

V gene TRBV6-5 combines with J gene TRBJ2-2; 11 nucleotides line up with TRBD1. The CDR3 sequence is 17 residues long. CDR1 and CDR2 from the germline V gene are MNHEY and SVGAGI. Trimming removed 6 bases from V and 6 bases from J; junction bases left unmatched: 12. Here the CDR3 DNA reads TGTGCCAGCAGCCAACCCGTTCGGACAGGGGGCCCCGGGGAGCTGTTTTTT. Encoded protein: CASSQPVRTGGPGELFF.

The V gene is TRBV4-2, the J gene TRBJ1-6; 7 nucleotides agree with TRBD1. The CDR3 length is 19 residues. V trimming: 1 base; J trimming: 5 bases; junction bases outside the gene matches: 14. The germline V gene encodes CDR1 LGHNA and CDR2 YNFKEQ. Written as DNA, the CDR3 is TGTGCCAGCAGCCAAGGGATTTCGTCCAGGGGGGGCAATAATTCACCCCTCCACTTT. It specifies CASSQGISSRGGNNSPLHF.

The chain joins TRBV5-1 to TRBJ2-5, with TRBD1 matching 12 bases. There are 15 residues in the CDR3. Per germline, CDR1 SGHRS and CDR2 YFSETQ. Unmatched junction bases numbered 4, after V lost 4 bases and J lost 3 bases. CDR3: CASSAGTGGEETQYF. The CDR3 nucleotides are TGCGCCAGCAGCGCCGGGACAGGGGGCGAAGAGACCCAGTACTTC.

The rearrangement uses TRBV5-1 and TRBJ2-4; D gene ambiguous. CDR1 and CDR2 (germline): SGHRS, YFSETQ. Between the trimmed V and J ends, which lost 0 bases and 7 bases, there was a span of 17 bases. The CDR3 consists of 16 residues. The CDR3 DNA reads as TGCGCCAGCAGCTTGGATGCACACCCGGTCAAGAACATTCAGTACTTC. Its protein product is CASSLDAHPVKNIQYF.

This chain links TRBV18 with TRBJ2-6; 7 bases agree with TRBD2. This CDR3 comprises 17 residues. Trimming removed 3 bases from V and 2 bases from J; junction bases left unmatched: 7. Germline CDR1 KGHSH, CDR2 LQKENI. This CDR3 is CASSPQLGGTGANVLTF. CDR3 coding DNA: TGTGCCAGCTCACCCCAGCTCGGGGGGACTGGGGCCAACGTCCTGACTTTC.

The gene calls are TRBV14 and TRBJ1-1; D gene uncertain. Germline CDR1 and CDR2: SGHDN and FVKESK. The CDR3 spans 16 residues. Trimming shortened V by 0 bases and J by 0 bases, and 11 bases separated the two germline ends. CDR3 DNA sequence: TGTGCCAGCAGCCAAGACTCCGGGGTAATGAACACTGAAGCTTTCTTT. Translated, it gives CASSQDSGVMNTEAFF.

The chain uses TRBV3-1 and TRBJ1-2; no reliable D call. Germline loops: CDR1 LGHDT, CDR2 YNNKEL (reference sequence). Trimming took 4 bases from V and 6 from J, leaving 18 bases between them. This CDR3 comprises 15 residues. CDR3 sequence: CASSRRGSVGNGYTF. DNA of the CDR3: TGTGCCAGCAGCCGCCGGGGATCCGTAGGCAATGGCTACACCTTC.

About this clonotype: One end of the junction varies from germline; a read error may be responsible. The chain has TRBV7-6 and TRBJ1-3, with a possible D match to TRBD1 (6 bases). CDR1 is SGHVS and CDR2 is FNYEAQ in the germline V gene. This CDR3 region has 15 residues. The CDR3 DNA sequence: TGTGCCAGCAGCCAGATGACAGGCTCTGAAAACACCATATATTTT. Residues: CASSQMTGSENTIYF.

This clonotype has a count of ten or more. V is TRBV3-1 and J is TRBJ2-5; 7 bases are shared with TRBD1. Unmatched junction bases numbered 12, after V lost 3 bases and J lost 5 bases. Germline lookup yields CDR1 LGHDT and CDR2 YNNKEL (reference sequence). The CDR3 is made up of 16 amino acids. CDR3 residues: CASSHIGGRGIETQYF. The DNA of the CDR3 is TGTGCCAGCAGCCACATCGGTGGCAGGGGGATTGAGACCCAGTACTTC.

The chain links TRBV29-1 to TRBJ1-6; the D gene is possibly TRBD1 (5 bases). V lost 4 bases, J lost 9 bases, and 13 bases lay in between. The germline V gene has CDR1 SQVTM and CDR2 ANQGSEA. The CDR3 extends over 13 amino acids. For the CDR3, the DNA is TGCAGCGTTGTCGATAGGGGAAGTTCACCCCTCCACTTT. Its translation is CSVVDRGSSPLHF.

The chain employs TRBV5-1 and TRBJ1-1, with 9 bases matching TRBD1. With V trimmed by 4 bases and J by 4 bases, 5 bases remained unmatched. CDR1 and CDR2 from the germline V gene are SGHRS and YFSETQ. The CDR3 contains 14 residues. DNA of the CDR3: TGCGCCAGCAGCCGGACAGGGGCCGTCACTGAAGCTTTCTTT. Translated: CASSRTGAVTEAFF. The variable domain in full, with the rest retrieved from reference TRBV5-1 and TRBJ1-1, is KAGVTQTPRYLIKTRGQQVTLSCSPISGHRSVSWYQQTPGQGLQFLFEYFSETQRNKGNFPGRFSGRQFSNSRSEMNVSTLELGDSALYLCASSRTGAVTEAFFGQGTRLTVV.

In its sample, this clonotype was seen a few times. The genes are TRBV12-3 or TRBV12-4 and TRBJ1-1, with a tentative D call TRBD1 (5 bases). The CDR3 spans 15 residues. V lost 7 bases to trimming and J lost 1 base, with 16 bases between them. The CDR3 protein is CASKGHGHKNTEAFF. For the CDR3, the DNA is TGTGCCAGCAAGGGGCACGGCCACAAGAACACTGAAGCTTTCTTT.

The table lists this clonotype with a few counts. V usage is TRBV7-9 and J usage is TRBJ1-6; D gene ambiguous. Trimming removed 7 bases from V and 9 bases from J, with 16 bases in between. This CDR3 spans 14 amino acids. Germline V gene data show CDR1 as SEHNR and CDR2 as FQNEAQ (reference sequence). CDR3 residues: CASTRDLGSSPLHF. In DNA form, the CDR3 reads TGTGCCAGCACCCGCGACCTGGGAAGTTCACCCCTCCACTTT. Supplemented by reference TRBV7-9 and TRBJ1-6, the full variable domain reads DTGVSQNPRHKITKRGQNVTFRCDPISEHNRLYWYRQTLGQGPEFLTYFQNEAQLEKSRLLSDRFSAERPKGSFSTLEIQRTEQGDSAMYLCASTRDLGSSPLHFGNGTRLTVT.

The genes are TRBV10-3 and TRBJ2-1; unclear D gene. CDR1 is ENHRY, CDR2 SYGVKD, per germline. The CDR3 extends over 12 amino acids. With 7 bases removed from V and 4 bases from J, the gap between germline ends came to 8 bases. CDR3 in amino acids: CAIKAMYNEQFF. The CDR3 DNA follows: TGTGCCATCAAAGCCATGTACAATGAGCAGTTCTTC.

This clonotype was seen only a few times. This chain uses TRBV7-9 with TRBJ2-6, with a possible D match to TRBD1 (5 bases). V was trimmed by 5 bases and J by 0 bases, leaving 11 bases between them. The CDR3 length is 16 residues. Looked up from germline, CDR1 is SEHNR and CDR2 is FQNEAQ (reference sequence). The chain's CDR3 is CASSPDTHSGANVLTF. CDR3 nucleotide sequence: TGTGCCAGCAGCCCGGACACCCACTCTGGGGCCAACGTCCTGACTTTC.

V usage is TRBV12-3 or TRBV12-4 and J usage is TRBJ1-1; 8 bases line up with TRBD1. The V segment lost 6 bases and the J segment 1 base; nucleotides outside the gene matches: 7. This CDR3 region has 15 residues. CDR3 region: CASRSGQGENTEAFF. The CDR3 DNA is TGTGCCAGCAGATCCGGACAGGGAGAGAACACTGAAGCTTTCTTT.